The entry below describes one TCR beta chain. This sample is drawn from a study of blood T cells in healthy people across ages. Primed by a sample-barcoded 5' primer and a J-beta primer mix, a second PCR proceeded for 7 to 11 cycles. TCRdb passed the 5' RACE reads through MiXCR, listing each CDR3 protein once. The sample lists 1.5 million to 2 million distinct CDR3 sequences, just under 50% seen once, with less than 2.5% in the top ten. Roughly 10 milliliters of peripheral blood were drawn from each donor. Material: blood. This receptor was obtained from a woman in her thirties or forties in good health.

This chain's CDR3 is CASSYRGKRNYEQYF. In nucleotides, the CDR3 is TGTGCCAGCAGTTATCGGGGGAAACGAAACTACGAGCAGTACTTC. The chain joins TRBV6-5 to TRBJ2-7, with a tentative D call TRBD2 (6 bases). The CDR3 covers 15 residues. Germline values: CDR1 MNHEY, CDR2 SVGAGI. V was pared by 3 bases and J by 3 bases, with 15 bases between.